These T cell receptor beta chains were read from a single sample in a study of T cell repertoires in cytomegalovirus infection. Their antigens remain unidentified. TCRdb fed the reads into MiXCR, producing one record per CDR3 protein. The sample has about 920,000 distinct CDR3 sequences; approximately 30% are singletons. This specimen was cultured CD8+ T cells from PBMCs, taken from culture after CMV antigen stimulation. These receptors were obtained from a human donor in good health (CMV status not recorded). Some clones in this sample may be carry-over from other donors' samples. Both conserved end residues are part of each CDR3. A D gene is named only where the DNA matches it firmly. Some rows mark clone size as missing; the rest say once, few, many or name a class of expanded clone.

v_gene: TRBV27; abundance: -; j_gene: TRBJ2-2; d_gene: -; CDR3nt: TGTGCCAGCAGTTTAAGTGGCGGGGGCTTAACCGGGGAGCTGTTTTTT; CDR3aa: CASSLSGGGLTGELFF
v_gene: TRBV7-8; abundance: -; j_gene: TRBJ2-7; d_gene: -; CDR3nt: TGTGCCAGCGCCCTAGCCAGCTTAGGTGAGCAGTACTTC; CDR3aa: CASALASLGEQYF
v_gene: TRBV13; abundance: once; j_gene: TRBJ1-2; d_gene: -; CDR3nt: TGTGCCAGCAGCTTAATACAGGACTATGGCTACACCTTC; CDR3aa: CASSLIQDYGYTF
v_gene: TRBV10-3; abundance: -; j_gene: TRBJ1-2; d_gene: -; CDR3nt: TGTGCCATCAGTGAAAACGACTGGTTCGATGGCTACACCTTC; CDR3aa: CAISENDWFDGYTF
v_gene: TRBV27; abundance: -; j_gene: TRBJ1-6; d_gene: -; CDR3nt: TGTGCCACCACCCGGGCAGTTTATAATTCACCCCTCCACTTT; CDR3aa: CATTRAVYNSPLHF
v_gene: TRBV5-1; abundance: -; j_gene: TRBJ2-2; d_gene: -; CDR3nt: TGCGCCAGCAGCTTGCTGGCCACGAACACCGGGGAGCTGTTTTTT; CDR3aa: CASSLLATNTGELFF
v_gene: TRBV27; abundance: -; j_gene: TRBJ1-5; d_gene: -; CDR3nt: TGTGCCAGCAGCCGCGGGGCGGAGCAGCCCCAGCATTTT; CDR3aa: CASSRGAEQPQHF
v_gene: TRBV4-1; abundance: -; j_gene: TRBJ2-2; d_gene: -; CDR3nt: TGCGCCAGCAGCCAAGTGGTGGCCGGGGAGCTGTTTTTT; CDR3aa: CASSQVVAGELFF
v_gene: TRBV7-9; abundance: few; j_gene: TRBJ2-3; d_gene: TRBD2; CDR3nt: TGTGCCAGCAGGTGGACTAGCGTGGAGACAGATACGCAGTATTTT; CDR3aa: CASRWTSVETDTQYF
v_gene: TRBV12-3/TRBV12-4; abundance: few; j_gene: TRBJ2-3; d_gene: TRBD1; CDR3nt: TGTGCCAGCAACTTTGGTCAGGGGGCGACGACAGATACGCAGTATTTT; CDR3aa: CASNFGQGATTDTQYF
v_gene: TRBV4-1; abundance: few; j_gene: TRBJ1-5; d_gene: -; CDR3nt: TGCGCCAGCAGCCAAGCCCGAGGGGATAGACAGCCCCAGCATTTT; CDR3aa: CASSQARGDRQPQHF
v_gene: TRBV28; abundance: few; j_gene: TRBJ1-2; d_gene: -; CDR3nt: TGTGCCAGCAGTTTCCCCTTTCTGACGGAAACTTCTAACTATGGCTACACCTTC; CDR3aa: CASSFPFLTETSNYGYTF
v_gene: TRBV5-1; abundance: -; j_gene: TRBJ1-6; d_gene: -; CDR3nt: TGCGCCAGCAGCTTGGTCGGACGGGATAATTCACCCCTCCACTTT; CDR3aa: CASSLVGRDNSPLHF
v_gene: TRBV12-5; abundance: few; j_gene: TRBJ2-1; d_gene: -; CDR3nt: TGTGCTAGTGGTTTTGGGCTCCCAGGGGAGCATGAGCAGTTCTTC; CDR3aa: CASGFGLPGEHEQFF
v_gene: TRBV12-5; abundance: -; j_gene: TRBJ2-1; d_gene: TRBD2; CDR3nt: TGTGCTAGTGGTTTAGCTAGCGGGGGGGCGACCTACAATGAGCAGTTCTTC; CDR3aa: CASGLASGGATYNEQFF
v_gene: TRBV7-9; abundance: many; j_gene: TRBJ2-7; d_gene: -; CDR3nt: TGTGCCAGCAGCCGCGGCTCCTACGAGCAGTACTTC; CDR3aa: CASSRGSYEQYF
v_gene: TRBV11-2; abundance: -; j_gene: TRBJ2-5; d_gene: -; CDR3nt: TGTGCCAGCAGCTTAAGGCCCGGGGGCTGGGAGACCCAGTACTTC; CDR3aa: CASSLRPGGWETQYF
v_gene: TRBV11-2; abundance: -; j_gene: TRBJ1-1; d_gene: -; CDR3nt: TGTGCCAGCAGCTTAGATTTGGGCCAGGGGCTTCCATTTGAAGCTTTCTTT; CDR3aa: CASSLDLGQGLPFEAFF